This is a list of T cell receptor beta chains from one sample in a study of cytomegalovirus exposure and HLA in healthy donors. TCRdb's table, derived via immunoSEQ multiplex PCR, lists solely in-frame clones and lacks some. The table has some 78,000 clones, 80% seen once. Sequenced input: PBMCs. Receptors originate from a woman between 50 and 59 years old in good health and CMV-seropositive. The CDR3 runs from the conserved cysteine through the conserved F or W. The D gene is left open where the match is weak. A clone size is listed for some rows: how often the clone was seen (once, few, many), or a class if it is expanded.

D gene	clone size	V gene	J gene	CDR3 DNA	CDR3 protein
-	-	TRBV7-8	TRBJ2-3	TGTGCCAGCAGCCGACTGGGGGGAGAGGCAGATACGCAGTATTTT	CASSRLGGEADTQYF
-	-	TRBV27	TRBJ2-7	TGTGCCAGCAGCCGGGGGCCGGGACAGAGCTACGAGCAGTACTTC	CASSRGPGQSYEQYF
TRBD1	-	TRBV19	TRBJ2-5	TGTGCCAGTAGCGGACAGGGAGAGACCCAGTACTTC	CASSGQGETQYF
TRBD1	-	TRBV11-2	TRBJ1-2	TGTGCCAGCAGCTTACCCGGGACAGGGGGACGGCAATTCGATGGCTACACCTTC	CASSLPGTGGRQFDGYTF
-	-	TRBV6-6	TRBJ1-2	TGTGCCAGCAGTTACGATTTGCGGCTCTATGGCTACACCTTC	CASSYDLRLYGYTF
-	-	TRBV7-2	TRBJ2-1	TGTGCCAGCAGCTACCCTAGTGAGCAGTTCTTC	CASSYPSEQFF
-	few	TRBV10-1	TRBJ2-7	TGCGCCAGCAGTGAGGGGCAGGGAGGAAACTACGAGCAGTACTTC	CASSEGQGGNYEQYF
TRBD1	-	TRBV7-9	TRBJ1-5	TGTTCCAGCAGCTCGTTACAGGGGGGCAATCAGCCCCAGCATTTT	CSSSSLQGGNQPQHF
-	-	TRBV19	TRBJ1-5	TGTGCCAGTAGAAATCAGGGGCTAGGGCAGCCCCAGCATTTT	CASRNQGLGQPQHF
-	-	TRBV5-1	TRBJ1-1	TGCGCCAGCAGCTTAGGGGTTCAGAACACTGAAGCTTTCTTT	CASSLGVQNTEAFF
-	-	TRBV11-2	TRBJ1-2	TGTGCCAGCAGCTTATCTGGGAGGGATGGCTACACCTTC	CASSLSGRDGYTF
-	few	TRBV6-5	TRBJ1-2	TGTGCCAGCAGGGGGGCCCAGAGGGAAGGCTACACCTTC	CASRGAQREGYTF
-	-	TRBV9	TRBJ2-5	TGTGCCAGCAGCCCCTGGGGCAGGGAAGAGACCCAGTACTTC	CASSPWGREETQYF
TRBD1	-	TRBV11-3	TRBJ1-4	TGTGCCAGCAGTAATGACAGGGGGCCTAATGAAAAACTGTTTTTT	CASSNDRGPNEKLFF
TRBD1	-	TRBV5-1	TRBJ1-4	TGCGCCAGCAGCGTACGGGGACAGATGAATGAAAAACTGTTTTTT	CASSVRGQMNEKLFF
TRBD1	-	TRBV19	TRBJ2-2	TGTGCCAGTAGTATAACCACTAACAGGGGGCAAGGGGAGCTGTTTTTT	CASSITTNRGQGELFF
-	-	TRBV7-6	TRBJ1-1	TGTGCCAGCAGCCCCGGACAACCCAAACGGAACACTGAAGCTTTCTTT	CASSPGQPKRNTEAFF
TRBD1	-	TRBV25-1	TRBJ1-4	TGTGCCAGTTCCGACAGGGGTCAAGGTGAAAAACTGTTTTTT	CASSDRGQGEKLFF
TRBD1	-	TRBV6-6	TRBJ2-1	TGTGCCAGCAGTTACCCCGGGACAGAGTACAATGAGCAGTTCTTC	CASSYPGTEYNEQFF
TRBD1	-	TRBV19	TRBJ2-5	TGTGCCAGTAGTACTTACACAGGGGGCTTCGGGGAGACCCAGTACTTC	CASSTYTGGFGETQYF
-	-	TRBV20-1	TRBJ1-1	TGCAGCGGGACACCGAACACTGAAGCTTTCTTT	CSGTPNTEAFF
TRBD1	-	TRBV5-8	TRBJ2-6	TGTGCCAGCAGAAGAACCGGGACAGGATTTTCTGGGGCCAACGTCCTGACTTTC	CASRRTGTGFSGANVLTF
TRBD2	-	TRBV7-3	TRBJ2-5	TGTGCCAGCAGCCCGGGACTAGCGGGATTTGAGACCCAGTACTTC	CASSPGLAGFETQYF
TRBD2	-	TRBV15	TRBJ2-6	TGTGCCACCAGCAGAGGGAGGGGACTAGCGGGAGCTGGGGCCAACGTCCTGACTTTC	CATSRGRGLAGAGANVLTF
-	-	TRBV6-1	TRBJ2-5	TGTGCCAGCAGTGAAAGTGAGGGCCGAGAGACCCAGTACTTC	CASSESEGRETQYF
-	-	TRBV7-9	TRBJ1-1	TGTGCCAGCAGCTCTTTACAGAACACTGAAGCTTTCTTT	CASSSLQNTEAFF
-	-	TRBV4-1	TRBJ1-2	TGCGCCAGCAGCCAAGTTTCGGGTAACTATGGCTACACCTTC	CASSQVSGNYGYTF
-	-	TRBV2	TRBJ1-2	TGTGCCAGCAGTGAATCCCAGGGTTACTATGGCTACACCTTC	CASSESQGYYGYTF
-	-	TRBV30	TRBJ1-4	TGTGCCTGGGGGGTATGGGGGCAGGAAAAACTGTTTTTT	CAWGVWGQEKLFF